These 17 T cell receptor beta chains were all obtained from the same sample, sequenced in a study of response to subunit inactivated influenza vaccine (dated by TCRdb to 2016 to 2019). Library preparation employed RT-PCR. Sequenced using an Illumina HiSeq 2500. TCRdb took the public reads, trimmed them with fastp at Q25, ran MiXCR for clone calling and kept in-frame beta chains. Rows are unified per CDR3 protein, each entry keeping the most common DNA and genes. The sample has hundreds of thousands of distinct CDR3 sequences on record, approximately 16% of them singletons. The leading ten clones occupy 3% of the sample. The sequenced sample was CD4+ T cells sorted from PBMCs, obtained about 23 months after vaccination. The source is a man between 50 and 69 years old who received an inactivated influenza vaccine. Donor details come from another sample of the same person, matched by shared clones.

The genes are TRBV15 and TRBJ2-1; the match to TRBD2 covers 10 bases. J was trimmed by 8 bases and V by 0 bases; bases with no gene match: 4. The CDR3 is 15 amino acids. Looked up from germline, CDR1 is LNHNV and CDR2 is YYDKDF (reference sequence). The DNA of the CDR3 is TGTGCCACCAGCAGAGAAAAACTAGCGGGGTATGAGCAGTTCTTC. Translation: CATSREKLAGYEQFF.

The chain recombines TRBV28 with TRBJ2-2; unclear D gene. This CDR3 spans 12 amino acids. V was clipped by 7 bases and J by 6 bases, with 9 bases between them. The germline CDR1 and CDR2 sequences are MDHEN and SYDVKM. CDR3 DNA: TGTGCCAGCACTAAGAGGTCCGGGGAGCTGTTTTTT. It is translated as CASTKRSGELFF.

The chain combines TRBV6-2 or TRBV6-3 with TRBJ1-2, with TRBD1 matching 7 bases. This CDR3 region has 15 residues. CDR1 MNHEY and CDR2 SVGEGT come from the germline V gene. V lost 7 bases, J lost 3 bases, and 11 bases stayed unmatched. CDR3 sequence (DNA): TGTGCCAGCACCCCCTTGGGGGACAGCTACTATGGCTACACCTTC. Translation gives CASTPLGDSYYGYTF.

The chain couples TRBV20-1 to TRBJ2-7; 10 nucleotides align to TRBD1. The V gene's germline CDR1 is DFQATT and CDR2 SNEGSKA (reference sequence). CDR3 length: 15 residues. The V gene end was trimmed by 0 bases and the J gene end by 5 bases; junction bases not matched to a gene: 7. CDR3 coding DNA: TGCAGTGCTAGAGATTCCGACAGGGGGCTCAACGAGCAGTACTTC. Its protein product is CSARDSDRGLNEQYF.

This chain links TRBV20-1 with TRBJ1-2, with 7 bases matching TRBD1. In germline, CDR1 is DFQATT, CDR2 SNEGSKA (reference sequence). The CDR3 sequence is 13 residues long. J lost 5 bases, V lost 1 base, and 4 bases had no gene match. This CDR3 reads CSARVRGGYGYTF. The CDR3 DNA follows: TGCAGTGCTAGAGTCAGGGGGGGGTATGGCTACACCTTC.

The J gene is TRBJ2-1, the V gene TRBV5-6; possible D gene TRBD2, 5 bases. The CDR3 is 13 residues long. The V and J ends lost 6 bases and 9 bases respectively, with 16 bases between them. The V gene's germline CDR1 is SGHDT and CDR2 YYEEEE. The CDR3 region has the DNA TGTGCCAGCACCCTAGACTACCGGGCTGAGCAGTTCTTC. Translated: CASTLDYRAEQFF.

This clonotype was seen more than once but under ten times. This sequence joins TRBV12-3 or TRBV12-4 and TRBJ2-3; D gene uncertain. The CDR3 covers 11 residues. The V gene lost 3 bases and the J gene lost 8 bases, with 6 bases spanning the gap. The CDR3 is CASSLVSTQYF. The CDR3 DNA sequence: TGTGCCAGCAGTTTGGTCAGTACGCAGTATTTT.

This clonotype came up a few times. The J gene is TRBJ2-5, the V gene TRBV19; tentative D call: TRBD1 (6 bases). The ends were cut back, 2 bases at V and 5 bases at J, with 15 bases in the middle. The CDR3 length is 15 residues. Germline values: CDR1 LNHDA, CDR2 SQIVND (reference sequence). CDR3 amino acids: CASSILAGASETQYF. CDR3 nucleotides: TGTGCCAGTAGTATATTGGCAGGGGCGTCGGAGACCCAGTACTTC.

V and J are TRBV11-1 and TRBJ1-1, with 7 bases fitting TRBD1. The CDR3 covers 20 residues. Germline CDR1 is SGHAT and CDR2 is FQDESV (reference sequence). V lost 1 base, J lost 0 bases, and 17 bases stayed unmatched. The CDR3 sequence is CASSLVRLQGVGRMNTEAFF. In DNA form, the CDR3 reads TGTGCCAGCAGCTTAGTTAGGCTTCAGGGGGTAGGAAGAATGAACACTGAAGCTTTCTTT.

This clonotype was observed at least ten times. The V gene is TRBV18, the J gene TRBJ2-1; possibly TRBD1 for D (5 bases). Per germline, CDR1 KGHSH and CDR2 LQKENI. The V end was cut by 2 bases, the J end by 6 bases, with 11 bases between. This CDR3 has 14 residues. Here the CDR3 DNA reads TGTGCCAGCTCACCAAAACACAGGAGCAATGAGCAGTTCTTC. It specifies CASSPKHRSNEQFF.

This clonotype was seen at least ten times. The CDR3 spells CASSLRGLGRNQPQHF. CDR3 DNA: TGTGCCAGCAGTTTGAGGGGGCTTGGGCGCAATCAGCCCCAGCATTTT. The chain carries TRBV12-3 or TRBV12-4 and TRBJ1-5; 7 bases are a match to TRBD1. CDR3 length equals 16 residues. V lost 3 bases and J lost 2; bases outside the gene matches: 7.

This clonotype has just a few counts. The chain carries TRBV6-1 and TRBJ2-3; D possibly uses TRBD1 or TRBD2 (5 bases each). The V end was cut by 7 bases, the J end by 7 bases, with 15 bases between. The CDR3 length is 13 residues. The germline gives CDR1 MNHNS, CDR2 SASEGT. CDR3 DNA: TGTGCCAGCATTGGGGCTAGCCTCCATACGCAGTATTTT. Encoded protein: CASIGASLHTQYF.

The chain links TRBV11-2 to TRBJ2-2; 9 positions match TRBD1. Germline-derived CDR1 and CDR2 are SGHAT and FQNNGV. The CDR3 is made up of 16 amino acids. J was trimmed by 7 bases and V by 1 base; bases with no gene match: 7. CDR3 sequence (DNA): TGTGCCAGCAGCTTAGTGTCCGGGACAGGGCGCGGGGAGCTGTTTTTT. Protein: CASSLVSGTGRGELFF.

A few counts support this clonotype. The genes are TRBV7-2 and TRBJ2-7; D unclear. This CDR3 contains 12 residues. V was clipped by 5 bases and J by 6 bases, with 11 bases between them. From germline, CDR1 is SGHTA and CDR2 FQGNSA. In nucleotides, the CDR3 is TGTGCCAGCAGCCTAATTCACCGCGAGCAGTACTTC. Encoded protein: CASSLIHREQYF.

This clonotype is a singleton in its sample. This sequence joins TRBV20-1 and TRBJ2-3, with 13 bases aligning to TRBD2. The CDR3 has 14 residues. V lost 4 bases and J lost 5; bases outside the gene matches: 3. Germline loops: CDR1 DFQATT, CDR2 SNEGSKA (reference sequence). DNA for the CDR3: TGCAGTGCTATCGGGACTAGCGGGATAGATACGCAGTATTTT. Translation gives CSAIGTSGIDTQYF.

This sequence joins TRBV28 and TRBJ2-7, with D maybe TRBD1 (6 bases). The germline V and J ends were trimmed by 7 bases and 0 bases, with 16 bases remaining between them. The CDR3 runs 15 residues. Germline V gives CDR1 MDHEN, CDR2 SYDVKM. CDR3 amino acids: CASTNYRDSSYEQYF. The DNA for the CDR3 is TGTGCCAGCACCAACTACAGGGATAGCTCCTACGAGCAGTACTTC.

The chain joins TRBV7-9 to TRBJ1-1; no reliable D call. The V end lost 3 bases, the J end lost 11 bases, and 13 bases lay between the germline ends. This CDR3 has 12 amino acids. Germline lookup yields CDR1 SEHNR and CDR2 FQNEAQ (reference sequence). The CDR3 sequence: CASSLGGGLAFF. DNA of the CDR3: TGTGCCAGCAGCTTGGGCGGAGGGTTGGCTTTCTTT. Full variable domain (rest looked up from reference TRBV7-9 and TRBJ1-1): DTGVSQNPRHKITKRGQNVTFRCDPISEHNRLYWYRQTLGQGPEFLTYFQNEAQLEKSRLLSDRFSAERPKGSFSTLEIQRTEQGDSAMYLCASSLGGGLAFFGQGTRLTVV.